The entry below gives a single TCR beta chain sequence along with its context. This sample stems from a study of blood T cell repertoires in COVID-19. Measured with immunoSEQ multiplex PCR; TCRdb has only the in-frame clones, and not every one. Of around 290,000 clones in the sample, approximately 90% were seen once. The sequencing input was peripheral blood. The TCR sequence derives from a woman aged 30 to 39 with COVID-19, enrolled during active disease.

The CDR3 loop is CASRPNSGQGARGYTF. CDR3 nucleotides: TGTGCCAGTAGGCCAAATTCAGGACAGGGGGCTCGAGGCTACACCTTC. The chain employs TRBV19 and TRBJ1-2, with TRBD1 identical over 11 bases. CDR3 size: 16 residues. The J segment lost 8 bases and the V segment lost 6 bases, leaving 14 bases of the junction unmatched. CDR1 is LNHDA, CDR2 SQIVND, per germline (reference sequence). Variable domain in full (rest from reference TRBV19 and TRBJ1-2): DGGITQSPKYLFRKEGQNVTLSCEQNLNHDAMYWYRQDPGQGLRLIYYSQIVNDFQKGDIAEGYSVSREKKESFPLTVTSAQKNPTAFYLCASRPNSGQGARGYTFGSGTRLTVV.